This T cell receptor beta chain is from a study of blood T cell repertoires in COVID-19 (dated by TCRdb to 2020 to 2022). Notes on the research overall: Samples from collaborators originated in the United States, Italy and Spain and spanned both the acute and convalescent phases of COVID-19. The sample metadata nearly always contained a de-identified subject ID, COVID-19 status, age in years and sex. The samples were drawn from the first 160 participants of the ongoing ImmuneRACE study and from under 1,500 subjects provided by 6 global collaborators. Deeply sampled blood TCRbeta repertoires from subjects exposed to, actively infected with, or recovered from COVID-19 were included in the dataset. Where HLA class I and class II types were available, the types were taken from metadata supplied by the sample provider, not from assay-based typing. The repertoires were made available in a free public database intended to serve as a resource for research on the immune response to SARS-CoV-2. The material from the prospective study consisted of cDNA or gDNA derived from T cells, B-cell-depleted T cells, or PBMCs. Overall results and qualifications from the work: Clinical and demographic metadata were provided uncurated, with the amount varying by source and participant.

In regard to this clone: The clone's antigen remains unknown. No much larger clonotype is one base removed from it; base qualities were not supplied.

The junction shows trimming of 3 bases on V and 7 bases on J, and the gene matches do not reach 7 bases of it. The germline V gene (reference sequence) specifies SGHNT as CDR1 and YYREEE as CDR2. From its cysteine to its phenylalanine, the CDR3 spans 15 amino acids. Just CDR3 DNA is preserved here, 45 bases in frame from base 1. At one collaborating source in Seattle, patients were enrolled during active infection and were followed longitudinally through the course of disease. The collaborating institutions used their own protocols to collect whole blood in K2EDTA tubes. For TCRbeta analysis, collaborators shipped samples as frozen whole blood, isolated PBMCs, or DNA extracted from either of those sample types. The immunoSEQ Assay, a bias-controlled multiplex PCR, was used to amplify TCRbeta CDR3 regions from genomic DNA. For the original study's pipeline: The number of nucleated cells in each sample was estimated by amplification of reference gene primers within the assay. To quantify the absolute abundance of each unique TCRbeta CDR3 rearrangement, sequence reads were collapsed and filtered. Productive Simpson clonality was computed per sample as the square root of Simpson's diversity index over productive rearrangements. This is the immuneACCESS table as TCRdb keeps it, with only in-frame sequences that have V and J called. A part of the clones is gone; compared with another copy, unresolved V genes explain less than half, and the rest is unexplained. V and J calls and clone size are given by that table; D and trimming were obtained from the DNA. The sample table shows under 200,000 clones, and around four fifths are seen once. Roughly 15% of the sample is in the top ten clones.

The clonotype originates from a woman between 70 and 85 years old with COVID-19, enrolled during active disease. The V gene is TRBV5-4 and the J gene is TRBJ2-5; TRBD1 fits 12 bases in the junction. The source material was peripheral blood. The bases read TGTGCCAGCAGCTCCCCGGGACAGGGGGCTGGGACCCAGTACTTC. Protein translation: CASSSPGQGAGTQYF.